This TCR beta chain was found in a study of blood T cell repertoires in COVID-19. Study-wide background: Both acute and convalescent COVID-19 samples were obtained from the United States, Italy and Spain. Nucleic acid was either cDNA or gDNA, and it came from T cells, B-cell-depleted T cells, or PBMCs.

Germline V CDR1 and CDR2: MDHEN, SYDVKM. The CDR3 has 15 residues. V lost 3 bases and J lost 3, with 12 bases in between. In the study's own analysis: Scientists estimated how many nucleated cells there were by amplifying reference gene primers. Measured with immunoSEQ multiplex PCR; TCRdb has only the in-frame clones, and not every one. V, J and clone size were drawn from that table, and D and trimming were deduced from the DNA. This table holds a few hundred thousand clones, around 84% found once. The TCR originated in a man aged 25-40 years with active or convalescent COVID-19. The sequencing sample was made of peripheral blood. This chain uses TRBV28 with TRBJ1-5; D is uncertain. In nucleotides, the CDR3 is TGTGCCAGCAGTTTGAGCGGCAGGATCAATCAGCCCCAGCATTTT. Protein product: CASSLSGRINQPQHF.